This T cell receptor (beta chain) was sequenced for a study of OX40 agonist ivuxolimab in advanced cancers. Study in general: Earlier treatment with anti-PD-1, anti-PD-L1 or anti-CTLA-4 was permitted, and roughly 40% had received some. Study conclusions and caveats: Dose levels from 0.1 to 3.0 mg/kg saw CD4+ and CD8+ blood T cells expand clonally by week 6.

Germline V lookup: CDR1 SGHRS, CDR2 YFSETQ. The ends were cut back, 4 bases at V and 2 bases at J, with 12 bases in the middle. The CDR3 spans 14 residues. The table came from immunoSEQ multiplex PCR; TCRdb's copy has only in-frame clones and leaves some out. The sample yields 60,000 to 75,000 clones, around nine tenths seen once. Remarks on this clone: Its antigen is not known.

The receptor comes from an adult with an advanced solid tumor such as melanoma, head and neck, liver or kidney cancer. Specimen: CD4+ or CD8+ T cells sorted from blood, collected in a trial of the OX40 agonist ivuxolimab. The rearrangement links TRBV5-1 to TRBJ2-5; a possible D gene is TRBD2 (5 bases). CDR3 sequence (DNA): TGCGCCAGCAGCCCCGCGGGCGGACAAGAGACCCAGTACTTC. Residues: CASSPAGGQETQYF. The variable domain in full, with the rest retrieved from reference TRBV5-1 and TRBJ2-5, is KAGVTQTPRYLIKTRGQQVTLSCSPISGHRSVSWYQQTPGQGLQFLFEYFSETQRNKGNFPGRFSGRQFSNSRSEMNVSTLELGDSALYLCASSPAGGQETQYFGPGTRLLVL.